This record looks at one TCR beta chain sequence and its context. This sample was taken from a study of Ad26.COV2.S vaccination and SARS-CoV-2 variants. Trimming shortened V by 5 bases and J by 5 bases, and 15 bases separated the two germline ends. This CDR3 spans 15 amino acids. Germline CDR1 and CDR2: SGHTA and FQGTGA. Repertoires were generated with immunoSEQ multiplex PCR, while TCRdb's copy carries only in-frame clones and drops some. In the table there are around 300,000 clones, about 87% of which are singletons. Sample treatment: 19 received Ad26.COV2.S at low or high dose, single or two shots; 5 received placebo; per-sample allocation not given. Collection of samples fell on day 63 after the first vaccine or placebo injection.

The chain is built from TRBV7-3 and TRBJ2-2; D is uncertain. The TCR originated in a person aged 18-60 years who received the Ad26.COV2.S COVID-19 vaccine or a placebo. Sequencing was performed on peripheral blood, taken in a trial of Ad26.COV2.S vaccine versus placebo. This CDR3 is CASSPGTLVTGELFF. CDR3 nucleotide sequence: TGTGCCAGCAGCCCCGGCACCTTAGTTACCGGGGAGCTGTTTTTT.